What follows describes a single T cell receptor (beta chain). The sample is drawn from a study of blood T cell repertoires in COVID-19. Produced via immunoSEQ multiplex PCR; TCRdb's table is partial and in-frame only. The sample consists of about 260,000 clones, more than 85% of them appearing once. CDR3 length: 13 amino acids. V shed 2 bases and J shed 6 bases, with 10 bases lying between them. Germline assignment: CDR1 MNHEY and CDR2 SVGEGT. The chain couples TRBV6-2 or TRBV6-3 to TRBJ1-1; D call uncertain. What was sequenced was peripheral blood. The receptor's source is a young man with active or convalescent COVID-19. DNA for the CDR3: TGTGCCAGCAGTTACGGACTAGTACCTGAAGCTTTCTTT. It specifies CASSYGLVPEAFF.